This T cell receptor (beta chain) appears in the sequencing data of a study of blood T cell repertoires in COVID-19. As for the study in general: Sites in the United States, Italy and Spain provided acute and convalescent COVID-19 samples. Sample material is recorded as cDNA or gDNA derived from T cells, B-cell-depleted T cells, or PBMCs.

Germline-derived CDR1 and CDR2 are SGHDT and YYEEEE. This CDR3 comprises 15 residues. Deletions cut 6 bases from V and 3 bases from J, with 16 bases between. Source study methods: Amplifying reference gene primers gave estimates of nucleated cell counts. Data came from immunoSEQ multiplex PCR; TCRdb stores just in-frame clones and leaves some out. V and J calls and clone size come straight from that table; D and trimming were deduced from the DNA. The sample yields 99,000 or so clones, about four fifths seen once. Input material: peripheral blood. This TCR was sampled from an elderly man with acute or convalescent COVID-19. The gene calls are TRBV5-6 and TRBJ1-3, with D perhaps TRBD1 (6 bases). The CDR3 spells CASKINRDYGNTIYF. In DNA form, the CDR3 reads TGTGCCAGCAAAATCAACAGGGATTATGGAAACACCATATATTTT.